The 32 T cell receptor beta chains below were found in one sample sequenced in a study of cytomegalovirus exposure and HLA in healthy donors. Vbeta (60) and Jbeta (13) primers were used in the PCR. Repertoires were generated with immunoSEQ multiplex PCR, while TCRdb's copy carries only in-frame clones and drops some. The sample carries 150,000 to 200,000 clones, over 75% recorded once. The material sequenced was PBMCs. The source is a female donor in good health and CMV-seronegative.

J is TRBJ2-5 and V is TRBV5-1; a weak D match, TRBD1 (6 bases). The V gene lost 4 bases and the J gene lost 4 bases, with 14 bases spanning the gap. Germline CDR1 is SGHRS and CDR2 is YFSETQ. The CDR3 has 14 amino acids. DNA for the CDR3: TGCGCCAGCAGCCCACGGGCAGGGGTAGAGACCCAGTACTTC. Amino acid sequence: CASSPRAGVETQYF.

Only one count was recorded for this clone. The same CDR3 can be traced to other DNA sequences in this sample. The chain couples TRBV7-2 to TRBJ2-5; 7 bases line up with TRBD1. The germline gives CDR1 SGHTA, CDR2 FQGNSA. With V trimmed by 1 base and J by 4 bases, 3 bases remained unmatched. This CDR3 contains 14 residues. CDR3 region: CASSLDRGRETQYF. As DNA, the CDR3 is TGTGCCAGCAGCTTAGACAGGGGTAGAGAGACCCAGTACTTC.

The V call is TRBV29-1, the J call TRBJ2-5, with D tentatively TRBD1 (5 bases). This CDR3 spans 13 amino acids. Germline CDR1 and CDR2: SQVTM and ANQGSEA. Trimming pared 7 bases from V and 4 bases from J, leaving 16 bases between. In DNA form, the CDR3 reads TGCAGCGGGGGCACGGCGGCAGGAGAGACCCAGTACTTC. Its protein product is CSGGTAAGETQYF.

V is TRBV5-4 and J is TRBJ1-6; 10 positions match TRBD1. The CDR3 totals 15 residues. Trimming took 4 bases from V and 7 from J; bases not matched to a gene: 5. Germline CDR1 SGHNT, CDR2 YYREEE (reference sequence). The CDR3 loop is CASSGRTGGNSPLHF. The CDR3 DNA sequence: TGTGCCAGCAGCGGGCGGACAGGGGGAAATTCACCCCTCCACTTT.

The rearrangement joins TRBV14 to TRBJ2-3; TRBD2 agrees at 8 bases. Germline V lookup: CDR1 SGHDN, CDR2 FVKESK. The V gene end was trimmed by 7 bases and the J gene end by 2 bases; junction bases not matched to a gene: 5. The CDR3 is 14 amino acids. CDR3 nucleotides: TGTGCCAGCAAGTCCGGGAGGGTCACAGATACGCAGTATTTT. Encoded protein: CASKSGRVTDTQYF.

The rearrangement joins TRBV5-6 to TRBJ2-7; TRBD2 matches at 10 bases. CDR1 is SGHDT and CDR2 is YYEEEE in the germline V gene. Germline trimming cut 4 bases from V and 6 bases from J; bases unmatched to any gene: 7. This CDR3 spans 14 amino acids. The CDR3 nucleotides are TGTGCCAGCAGCCTGACTAGCGGGTTAGGCGAGCAGTACTTC. It codes for CASSLTSGLGEQYF.

The V call is TRBV5-1, the J call TRBJ2-2; 12 nucleotides line up with TRBD2. The CDR3 totals 19 residues. V shed 1 base, J shed 0 bases, and the junction held 7 bases outside the gene matches. Per germline, CDR1 SGHRS and CDR2 YFSETQ. The CDR3 spells CASSLTTSGGLANTGELFF. CDR3 sequence (DNA): TGCGCCAGCAGCTTGACGACTAGCGGGGGTCTTGCGAACACCGGGGAGCTGTTTTTT.

This sequence joins TRBV21-1 and TRBJ1-2; the tabulated D call, TRBD1, remains unverified against the DNA. TRBV21-1 is flagged as a pseudogene. This CDR3 contains 15 residues. The CDR3 DNA sequence: TGTGCCAGCAGCAGTGAGGTAGGGGGCTACTATGGCTACACCTTC. Amino acid sequence: CASSSEVGGYYGYTF.

The chain joins TRBV29-1 to TRBJ1-1; D is unresolved. V lost 7 bases and J 5 bases, leaving 14 bases between the germline ends. The germline V gene encodes CDR1 SQVTM and CDR2 ANQGSEA. The CDR3 consists of 12 residues. CDR3: CSAMIQTTEAFF. The CDR3 nucleotides are TGCAGCGCGATGATACAAACAACTGAAGCTTTCTTT.

The chain has TRBV11-2 and TRBJ1-3; tentatively, D is TRBD1 (5 bases). Trimming removed 9 bases from V and 3 bases from J, with 12 bases in between. CDR1 is SGHAT and CDR2 is FQNNGV in the germline V gene. CDR3 length equals 13 residues. The DNA for the CDR3 is TGTGCCAGTATGGGGGGAGGTGGAAACACCATATATTTT. This translates into CASMGGGGNTIYF.

The gene calls are TRBV5-1 and TRBJ2-5, with 7 bases aligning to TRBD1. The CDR3 runs 14 residues. V was pared by 4 bases and J by 2 bases, with 5 bases of the junction left unmatched. Per germline, CDR1 SGHRS and CDR2 YFSETQ. The CDR3 bases are TGCGCCAGCAGCCCAGGGGGTTATCAAGAGACCCAGTACTTC. Amino acids: CASSPGGYQETQYF.

This chain links TRBV7-6 with TRBJ2-1, with 8 positions matching TRBD2. Trimming took 5 bases from V and 1 from J; bases not matched to a gene: 10. Germline CDR1 reads SGHVS; CDR2 reads FNYEAQ. The CDR3 consists of 17 residues. CDR3 nucleotides: TGTGCCAGCAGCCCCTTATGGGCGGGGGGTTCCTACAATGAGCAGTTCTTC. This translates into CASSPLWAGGSYNEQFF.

This sequence joins TRBV30 and TRBJ2-7; 10 positions agree with TRBD2. V lost 8 bases to trimming and J lost 0 bases; unmatched junction nucleotides: 25. The CDR3 covers 20 residues. Per germline, CDR1 GTSNPN and CDR2 SVGIG (reference sequence). The CDR3 loop reads CAAINSQASGSRRGSYEQYF. In DNA, the CDR3 is TGTGCCGCAATAAATTCTCAGGCTAGCGGGAGTAGGAGGGGCTCCTACGAGCAGTACTTC.

Only one count was recorded for this clone. This chain connects TRBV27 to TRBJ2-3, with TRBD2 matching 15 bases. This CDR3 has 17 amino acids. Germline V CDR1 and CDR2: MNHEY, SMNVEV (reference sequence). Losses at the gene ends were 6 bases for V and 9 bases for J; bases not matched to a gene: 13. As DNA, the CDR3 is TGTGCCAGCAGATCCACGGGACTAGCGGGGGGATATGGGACGCAGTATTTT. This translates into CASRSTGLAGGYGTQYF.

The chain couples TRBV19 to TRBJ2-3; D is possibly TRBD2 (6 bases). The CDR3 runs 14 residues. V was cut by 5 bases and J by 6 bases, with 15 bases left in between. Germline lookup yields CDR1 LNHDA and CDR2 SQIVND (reference sequence). CDR3 residues: CASSGVGGRDTQYF. The CDR3 DNA reads as TGTGCCAGTAGTGGCGTCGGGGGTCGGGATACGCAGTATTTT.

This rearrangement joins TRBV10-3 to TRBJ2-7, with TRBD2 matching 8 bases. This CDR3 spans 12 amino acids. CDR1 ENHRY and CDR2 SYGVKD come from the germline V gene. V lost 6 bases to trimming and J lost 6 bases; unmatched junction nucleotides: 4. The DNA of the CDR3 is TGTGCCATCAGGGGACTAGAAGGCGAGCAGTACTTC. This translates into CAIRGLEGEQYF.

The chain couples TRBV5-1 to TRBJ2-2; 10 nucleotides align to TRBD2. CDR1 SGHRS and CDR2 YFSETQ come from the germline V gene. The ends lost 4 bases at V and 3 bases at J; junction bases unmatched: 6. The CDR3 totals 16 residues. The CDR3 nucleotides are TGCGCCAGCAGCCAGTCAACTAGCGGGGACACCGGGGAGCTGTTTTTT. Protein product: CASSQSTSGDTGELFF.

The J gene is TRBJ1-2, the V gene TRBV4-1; 7 nucleotides match TRBD1. Unmatched junction bases numbered 12, after V lost 1 base and J lost 1 base. The CDR3 has 18 amino acids. From germline, CDR1 is MGHRA and CDR2 YSYEKL. The CDR3 protein is CASSQGGGQPGGNYGYTF. As DNA, the CDR3 is TGCGCCAGCAGCCAAGGAGGCGGGCAGCCAGGGGGTAACTATGGCTACACCTTC.

The chain couples TRBV7-9 to TRBJ1-1; no definite D call. The germline CDR1 and CDR2 sequences are SEHNR and FQNEAQ (reference sequence). V shed 7 bases and J shed 8 bases, with 11 bases lying between them. The CDR3 has 11 residues. The CDR3 is CASNSSSEAFF. The CDR3 DNA sequence: TGTGCCAGCAACTCATCTTCAGAAGCTTTCTTT.

The chain is built from TRBV28 and TRBJ1-2, with D unresolved. The V and J ends lost 4 bases and 1 base respectively, with 7 bases between them. This CDR3 has 13 residues. The germline V gene encodes CDR1 MDHEN and CDR2 SYDVKM. The CDR3 coding sequence is TGTGCCAGCAGTTCCGGACTTAACTATGGCTACACCTTC. It yields the protein CASSSGLNYGYTF.

The chain joins TRBV6-5 to TRBJ2-1; 9 nucleotides agree with TRBD2. V lost 2 bases and J lost 7; bases outside the gene matches: 9. The CDR3 covers 16 residues. Germline loops: CDR1 MNHEY, CDR2 SVGAGI. The CDR3 region is CASSYLISGGGNEQFF. DNA of the CDR3: TGTGCCAGCAGTTACCTTATTAGCGGGGGCGGGAATGAGCAGTTCTTC.

This chain joins TRBV6-1 and TRBJ2-2, with D possibly TRBD1 on 6 matching bases. Per the germline V gene, CDR1 is MNHNS and CDR2 is SASEGT. CDR3 length equals 12 residues. V was trimmed by 6 bases and J by 8 bases, leaving 10 bases between them. The CDR3 here is CASSPGEGELFF. As DNA, the CDR3 is TGTGCCAGCAGCCCAGGGGAGGGGGAGCTGTTTTTT.

The sample holds one count of this clone. The chain links TRBV6-5 to TRBJ1-4; D ambiguous. Germline CDR1 is MNHEY and CDR2 is SVGAGI. The V and J ends lost 0 bases and 10 bases respectively, with 18 bases between them. CDR3 size: 16 residues. The CDR3: CASSYSKSSRGGKLFF. The CDR3 region has the DNA TGTGCCAGCAGTTACTCGAAGTCTTCCCGGGGTGGAAAACTGTTTTTT.

This clone was counted once. This sequence joins TRBV7-2 and TRBJ2-3, with TRBD2 matching 7 bases. Germline V gives CDR1 SGHTA, CDR2 FQGNSA. Unmatched junction bases numbered 7, after V lost 5 bases and J lost 2 bases. CDR3 size: 15 residues. CDR3 in DNA: TGTGCCAGCAGCCCCGCGGGGGTCCACACAGATACGCAGTATTTT. It encodes CASSPAGVHTDTQYF.

The chain joins TRBV28 to TRBJ2-1; no clear D. Germline V lookup: CDR1 MDHEN, CDR2 SYDVKM. The V end lost 1 base, the J end lost 9 bases, and 19 bases lay between the germline ends. The CDR3 consists of 16 residues. CDR3 region: CASSLLMSSITGEQFF. The CDR3 DNA is TGTGCCAGCAGTTTATTGATGAGTTCTATCACCGGTGAGCAGTTCTTC.

The genes are TRBV9 and TRBJ2-1; the match to TRBD2 covers 10 bases. Trimming took 0 bases from V and 9 from J; bases not matched to a gene: 12. The CDR3 consists of 17 residues. Germline CDR1 SGDLS, CDR2 YYNGEE. The CDR3 DNA follows: TGTGCCAGCAGCGTAGCTACGAGAGCGGGAGGGCCGAGTGAGCAGTTCTTC. This translates into CASSVATRAGGPSEQFF.

Comment on this clone: Additional DNA sequences in this sample encode the identical CDR3. CDR3 loop: CASSPRQGNSPLHF. CDR3 nucleotides: TGTGCCAGCAGCCCCCGACAGGGCAACTCACCCCTCCACTTT. The chain combines TRBV9 with TRBJ1-6, with TRBD1 identical over 7 bases. This CDR3 region has 14 residues. Trimming at V came to 4 bases and at J to 10 bases, leaving 8 bases not matched to a gene. Germline V gene data show CDR1 as SGDLS and CDR2 as YYNGEE.

This clone has a handful of counts. The V call is TRBV7-9, the J call TRBJ2-7; D is perhaps TRBD2 (7 bases). Trimming stripped 5 bases from V and 3 bases from J, with 17 bases between. The CDR3 runs 15 residues. CDR1 and CDR2 (germline): SEHNR, FQNEAQ (reference sequence). The CDR3 spells CASSHGGGADYEQYF. Written as DNA, the CDR3 is TGTGCCAGCAGCCATGGCGGGGGCGCGGACTACGAGCAGTACTTC.

This sequence joins TRBV18 and TRBJ2-6; unclear D gene. Germline loops: CDR1 KGHSH, CDR2 LQKENI. This CDR3 spans 13 amino acids. V lost 6 bases and J lost 5, with 8 bases in between. Here the CDR3 reads CASSLSRANVLTF. The CDR3 DNA reads as TGTGCCAGCTCCCTATCTAGGGCCAACGTCCTGACTTTC.

The gene calls are TRBV2 and TRBJ2-7; 9 nucleotides line up with TRBD2. The V and J ends lost 2 bases and 2 bases, in that order; junction bases with no gene match: 4. Germline CDR1 SNHLY, CDR2 FYNNEI. This CDR3 contains 15 residues. CDR3 nucleotide sequence: TGTGCCAGCAGTGAATCGGCGGGGGGGCCCTACGAGCAGTACTTC. Protein sequence: CASSESAGGPYEQYF.

The chain is built from TRBV5-1 and TRBJ2-6, with TRBD1 identical over 9 bases. CDR1 is SGHRS, CDR2 YFSETQ, per germline. V trimming: 0 bases; J trimming: 0 bases; junction bases outside the gene matches: 10. The CDR3 consists of 20 residues. CDR3 in amino acids: CASSLAFVGTGLSGANVLTF. CDR3 nucleotides: TGCGCCAGCAGCTTGGCCTTCGTCGGGACAGGGCTCTCTGGGGCCAACGTCCTGACTTTC.

V gene TRBV9 combines with J gene TRBJ2-2; D unresolved. The germline V gene encodes CDR1 SGDLS and CDR2 YYNGEE. The CDR3 has 12 residues. V dropped 2 bases and J dropped 5 bases, with 4 bases sitting between them. CDR3 coding DNA: TGTGCCAGCAGCGTCTCTACCGGGGAGCTGTTTTTT. Its protein is CASSVSTGELFF.